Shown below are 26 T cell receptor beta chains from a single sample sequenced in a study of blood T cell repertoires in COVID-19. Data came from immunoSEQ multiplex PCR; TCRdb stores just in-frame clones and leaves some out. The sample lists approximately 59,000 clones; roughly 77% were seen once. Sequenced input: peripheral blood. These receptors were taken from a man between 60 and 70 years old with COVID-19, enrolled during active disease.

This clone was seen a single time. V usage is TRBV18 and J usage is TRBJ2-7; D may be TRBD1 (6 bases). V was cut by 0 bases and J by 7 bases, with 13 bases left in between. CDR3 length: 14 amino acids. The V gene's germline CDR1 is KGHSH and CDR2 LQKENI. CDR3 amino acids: CASSPPGHLWEQYF. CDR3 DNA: TGTGCCAGCTCACCACCGGGACACCTTTGGGAGCAGTACTTC.

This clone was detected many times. CDR3 sequence (DNA): TGTGCCTGGAGTCACCTCAGTATGGGCTACACCTTC. It specifies CAWSHLSMGYTF. The V and J genes are TRBV30 and TRBJ1-2, with D unresolved. This CDR3 is built from 12 residues. CDR1 and CDR2 (germline): GTSNPN, SVGIG (reference sequence). V was shortened by 2 bases and J by 8 bases, with 12 bases between the two germline ends.

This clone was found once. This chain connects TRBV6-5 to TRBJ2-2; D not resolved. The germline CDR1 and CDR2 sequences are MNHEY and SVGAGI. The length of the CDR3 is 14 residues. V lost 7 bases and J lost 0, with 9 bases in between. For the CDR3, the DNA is TGTGCCAGCATTTCTATCGCGAACACCGGGGAGCTGTTTTTT. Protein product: CASISIANTGELFF.

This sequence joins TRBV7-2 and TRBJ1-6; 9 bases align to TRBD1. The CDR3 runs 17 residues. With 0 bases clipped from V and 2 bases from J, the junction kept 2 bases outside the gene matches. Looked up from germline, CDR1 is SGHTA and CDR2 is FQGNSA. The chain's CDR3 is CASSLARDRAYNSPLHF. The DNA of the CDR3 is TGTGCCAGCAGCTTAGCGCGGGACAGGGCCTATAATTCACCCCTCCACTTT.

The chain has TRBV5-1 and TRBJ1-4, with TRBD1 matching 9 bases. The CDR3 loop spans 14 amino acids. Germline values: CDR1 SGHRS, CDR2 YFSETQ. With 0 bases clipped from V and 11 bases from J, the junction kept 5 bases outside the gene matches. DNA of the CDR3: TGCGCCAGCAGCTTGGTGGGACAGGGCGAGAAACTGTTTTTT. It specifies CASSLVGQGEKLFF.

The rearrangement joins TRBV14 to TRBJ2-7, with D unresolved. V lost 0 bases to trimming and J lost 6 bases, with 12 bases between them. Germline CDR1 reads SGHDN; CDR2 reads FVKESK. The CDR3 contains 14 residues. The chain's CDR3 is CASSQDGRWSEQYF. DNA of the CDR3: TGTGCCAGCAGCCAAGATGGCCGATGGAGCGAGCAGTACTTC.

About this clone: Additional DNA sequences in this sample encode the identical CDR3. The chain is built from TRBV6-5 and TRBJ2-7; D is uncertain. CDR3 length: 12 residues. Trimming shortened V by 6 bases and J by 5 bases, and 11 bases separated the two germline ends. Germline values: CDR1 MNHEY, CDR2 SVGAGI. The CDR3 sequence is CASRGNTDEQYF. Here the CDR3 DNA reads TGTGCCAGCAGGGGCAACACGGACGAGCAGTACTTC.

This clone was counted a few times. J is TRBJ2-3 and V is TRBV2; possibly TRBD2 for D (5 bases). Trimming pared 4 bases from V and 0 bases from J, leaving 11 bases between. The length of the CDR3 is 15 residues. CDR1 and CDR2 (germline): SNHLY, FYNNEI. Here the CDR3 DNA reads TGTGCCAGCAGTGGGACTCCTCTTAGCACAGATACGCAGTATTTT. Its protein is CASSGTPLSTDTQYF.

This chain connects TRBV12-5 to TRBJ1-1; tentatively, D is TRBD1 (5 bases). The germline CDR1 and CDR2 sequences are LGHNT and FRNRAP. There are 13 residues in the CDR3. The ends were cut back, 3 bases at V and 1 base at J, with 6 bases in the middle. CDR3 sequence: CASGLQENTEAFF. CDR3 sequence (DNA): TGTGCTAGTGGTTTACAGGAGAACACTGAAGCTTTCTTT.

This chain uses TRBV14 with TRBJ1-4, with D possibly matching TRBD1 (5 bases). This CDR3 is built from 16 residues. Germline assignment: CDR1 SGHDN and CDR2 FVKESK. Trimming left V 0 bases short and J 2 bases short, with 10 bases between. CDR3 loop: CASSQDPGWTNEKLFF. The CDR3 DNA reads TGTGCCAGCAGCCAAGATCCAGGGTGGACTAATGAAAAACTGTTTTTT.

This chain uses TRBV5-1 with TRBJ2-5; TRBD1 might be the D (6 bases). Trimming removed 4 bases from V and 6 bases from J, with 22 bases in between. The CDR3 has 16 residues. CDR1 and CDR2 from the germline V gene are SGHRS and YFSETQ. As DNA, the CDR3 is TGCGCCAGCAGCGCAAACCTACAGGGTTGGGATAAGACCCAGTACTTC. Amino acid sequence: CASSANLQGWDKTQYF.

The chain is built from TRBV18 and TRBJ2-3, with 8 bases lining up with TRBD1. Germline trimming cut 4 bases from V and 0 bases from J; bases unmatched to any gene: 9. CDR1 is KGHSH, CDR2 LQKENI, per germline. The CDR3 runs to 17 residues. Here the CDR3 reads CASSRTGNAASTDTQYF. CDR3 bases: TGTGCCAGCTCACGGACAGGGAATGCCGCTAGCACAGATACGCAGTATTTT.

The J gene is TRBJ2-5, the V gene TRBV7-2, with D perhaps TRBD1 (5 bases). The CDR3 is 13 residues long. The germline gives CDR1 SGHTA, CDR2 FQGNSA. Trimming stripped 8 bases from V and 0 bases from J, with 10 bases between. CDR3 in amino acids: CASSGPNQETQYF. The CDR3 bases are TGTGCCAGCTCAGGGCCGAACCAAGAGACCCAGTACTTC.

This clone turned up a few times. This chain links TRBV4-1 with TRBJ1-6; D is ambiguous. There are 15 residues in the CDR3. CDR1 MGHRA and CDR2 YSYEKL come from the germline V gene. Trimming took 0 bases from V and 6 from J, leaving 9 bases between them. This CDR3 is CASSQDPLVNSPLHF. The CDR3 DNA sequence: TGCGCCAGCAGCCAAGATCCCCTCGTTAATTCACCCCTCCACTTT.

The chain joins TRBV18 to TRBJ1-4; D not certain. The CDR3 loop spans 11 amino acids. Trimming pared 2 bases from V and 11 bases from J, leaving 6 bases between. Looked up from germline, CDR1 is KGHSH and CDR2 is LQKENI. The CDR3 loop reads CASSPGSKLFF. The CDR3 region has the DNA TGTGCCAGCTCACCAGGGAGTAAACTGTTTTTT.

The CDR3 DNA sequence: TGTGCCAGCAGCTTAGAAGGGGCCCAGCATTTT. The encoded protein is CASSLEGAQHF. The rearrangement joins TRBV7-9 to TRBJ1-5; possible D gene TRBD1, 5 bases. This CDR3 contains 11 residues. Trimming stripped 1 base from V and 11 bases from J, with 6 bases between. Germline V lookup: CDR1 SEHNR, CDR2 FQNEAQ (reference sequence).

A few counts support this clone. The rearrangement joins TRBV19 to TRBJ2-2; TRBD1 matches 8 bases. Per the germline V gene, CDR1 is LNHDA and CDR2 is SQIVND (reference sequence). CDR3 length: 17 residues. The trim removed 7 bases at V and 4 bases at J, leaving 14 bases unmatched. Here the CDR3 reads CASTPGRGRGVTGELFF. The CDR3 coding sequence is TGTGCCAGTACTCCGGGCAGGGGGCGCGGTGTCACCGGGGAGCTGTTTTTT.

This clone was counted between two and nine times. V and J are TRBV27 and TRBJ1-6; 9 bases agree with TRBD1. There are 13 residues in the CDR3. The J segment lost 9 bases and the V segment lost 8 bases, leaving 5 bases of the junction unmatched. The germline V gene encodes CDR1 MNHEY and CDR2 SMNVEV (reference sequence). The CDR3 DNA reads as TGTGCCAGCGCCGGGACAGGGTCTTCACCCCTCCACTTT. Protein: CASAGTGSSPLHF.

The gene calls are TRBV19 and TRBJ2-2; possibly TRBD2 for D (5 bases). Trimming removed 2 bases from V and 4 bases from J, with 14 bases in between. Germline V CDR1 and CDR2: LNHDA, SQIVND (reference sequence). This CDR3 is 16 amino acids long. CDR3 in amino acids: CASSIPEGSGTGELFF. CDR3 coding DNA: TGTGCCAGTAGTATACCAGAGGGCTCGGGCACCGGGGAGCTGTTTTTT.

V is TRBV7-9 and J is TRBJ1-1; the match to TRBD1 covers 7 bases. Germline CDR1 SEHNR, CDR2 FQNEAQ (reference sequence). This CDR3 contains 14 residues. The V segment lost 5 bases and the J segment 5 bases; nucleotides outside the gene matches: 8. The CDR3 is CASSPYRGDTEAFF. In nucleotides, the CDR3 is TGTGCCAGCAGCCCCTACAGGGGTGATACTGAAGCTTTCTTT.

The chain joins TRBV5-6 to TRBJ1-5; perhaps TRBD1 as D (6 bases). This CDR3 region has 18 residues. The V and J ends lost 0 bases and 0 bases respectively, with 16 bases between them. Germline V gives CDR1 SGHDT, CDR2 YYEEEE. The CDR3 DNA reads TGTGCCAGCAGCTTGGGCGGGGGGCAGCTAACTAGCAATCAGCCCCAGCATTTT. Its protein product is CASSLGGGQLTSNQPQHF.

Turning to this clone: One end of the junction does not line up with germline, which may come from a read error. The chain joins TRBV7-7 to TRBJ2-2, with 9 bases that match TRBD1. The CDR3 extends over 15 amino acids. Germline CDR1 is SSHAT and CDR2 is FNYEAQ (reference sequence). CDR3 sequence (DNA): TGTGCTAGCAGCCTCGGGACAGGGTGGAGCGGGGAGCTGTTTTTT. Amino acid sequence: CASSLGTGWSGELFF.

The CDR3: CASSSGGRSNQPQHF. The CDR3 DNA reads as TGTGCCAGCTCTAGTGGAGGGCGGAGCAATCAGCCCCAGCATTTT. The chain carries TRBV18 and TRBJ1-5; D gene uncertain. Trimming left V 6 bases short and J 1 base short, with 13 bases between. CDR1 is KGHSH and CDR2 is LQKENI in the germline V gene. The CDR3 contains 15 residues. The variable domain in full, completed from reference TRBV18 and TRBJ1-5, reads NAGVMQNPRHLVRRRGQEARLRCSPMKGHSHVYWYRQLPEEGLKFMVYLQKENIIDESGMPKERFSAEFPKEGPSILRIQQVVRGDSAAYFCASSSGGRSNQPQHFGDGTRLSIL.

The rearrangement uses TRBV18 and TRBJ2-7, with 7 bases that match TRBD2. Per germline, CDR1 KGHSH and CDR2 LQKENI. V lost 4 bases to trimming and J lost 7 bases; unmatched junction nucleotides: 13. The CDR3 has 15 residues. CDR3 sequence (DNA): TGTGCCAGCTCACTTTCTCCGGGAGGAGGGAGGGAGCAGTACTTC. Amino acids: CASSLSPGGGREQYF. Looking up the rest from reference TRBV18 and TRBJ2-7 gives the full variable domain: NAGVMQNPRHLVRRRGQEARLRCSPMKGHSHVYWYRQLPEEGLKFMVYLQKENIIDESGMPKERFSAEFPKEGPSILRIQQVVRGDSAAYFCASSLSPGGGREQYFGPGTRLTVT.

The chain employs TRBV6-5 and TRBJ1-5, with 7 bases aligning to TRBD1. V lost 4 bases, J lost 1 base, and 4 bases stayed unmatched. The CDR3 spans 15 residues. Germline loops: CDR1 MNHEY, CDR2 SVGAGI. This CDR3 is CASSSGGLSNQPQHF. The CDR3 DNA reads TGTGCCAGCAGTTCAGGGGGGCTGAGCAATCAGCCCCAGCATTTT.

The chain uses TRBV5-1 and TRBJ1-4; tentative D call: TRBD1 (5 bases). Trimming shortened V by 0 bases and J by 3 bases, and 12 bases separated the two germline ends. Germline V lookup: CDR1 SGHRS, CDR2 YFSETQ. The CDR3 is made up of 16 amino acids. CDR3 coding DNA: TGCGCCAGCAGCTTGGTAGGGGCCCTAGCTAATGAAAAACTGTTTTTT. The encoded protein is CASSLVGALANEKLFF.